Following are 8 T cell receptor beta chains from one sample sequenced in a study of Ad26.COV2.S vaccination and SARS-CoV-2 variants. Treatment given: some 20 received Ad26.COV2.S at low or high dose, single or two shots; about 5 received placebo; per-sample allocation not given. Sampling was done on day 63 after the first vaccine or placebo injection. Data came from immunoSEQ multiplex PCR; TCRdb stores just in-frame clones and leaves some out. The profile shows 200,000 to 300,000 clones, roughly 90% of them singletons. Material: peripheral blood, obtained in a trial of Ad26.COV2.S vaccine versus placebo. The receptors here all came from a person between 18 and 60 years old who received the Ad26.COV2.S COVID-19 vaccine or a placebo.

The J gene is TRBJ1-2, the V gene TRBV18, with D tentatively TRBD1 (6 bases). This CDR3 has 15 residues. Trimming removed 3 bases from V and 8 bases from J, with 19 bases in between. Germline CDR1 KGHSH, CDR2 LQKENI. The DNA for the CDR3 is TGTGCCAGCTCACCGGGGGAGGGGAGGACAGACGGCTACACCTTC. This sequence encodes CASSPGEGRTDGYTF.

This clone was seen more than once but under ten times. The V and J genes are TRBV24-1 and TRBJ1-5, with D hard to call. The germline gives CDR1 KGHDR, CDR2 SFDVKD. The CDR3 is made up of 11 amino acids. The V end lost 9 bases, the J end lost 11 bases, and 13 bases lay between the germline ends. The CDR3 is CATGTPSAQHF. The DNA of the CDR3 is TGTGCCACCGGCACCCCATCGGCCCAGCATTTT.

The gene calls are TRBV3-1 (or the pseudogene TRBV3-2) and TRBJ2-6; D perhaps matches TRBD2 (5 bases). V was cut by 6 bases and J by 0 bases, with 12 bases left in between. Germline V gives CDR1 LGHDT, CDR2 YNNKEL (reference sequence). The CDR3 consists of 16 residues. The chain's CDR3 is CASRLDGTSGANVLTF. CDR3 nucleotide sequence: TGTGCCAGCAGACTAGACGGTACCTCTGGGGCCAACGTCCTGACTTTC.

V and J are TRBV28 and TRBJ2-3; TRBD1 matches 9 bases. Unmatched junction bases numbered 9, after V lost 4 bases and J lost 7 bases. The CDR3 runs 15 residues. Germline CDR1 is MDHEN and CDR2 is SYDVKM. CDR3 sequence: CASSSPGQGRNTQYF. In DNA form, the CDR3 reads TGTGCCAGCAGTTCCCCTGGACAGGGGAGGAATACGCAGTATTTT. The full variable domain, rest sourced from reference TRBV28 and TRBJ2-3, is DVKVTQSSRYLVKRTGEKVFLECVQDMDHENMFWYRQDPGLGLRLIYFSYDVKMKEKGDIPEGYSVSREKKERFSLILESASTNQTSMYLCASSSPGQGRNTQYFGPGTRLTVL.

The rearrangement uses TRBV2 and TRBJ2-7, with 8 nucleotides matching TRBD1. The CDR3 extends over 14 amino acids. Germline V gives CDR1 SNHLY, CDR2 FYNNEI. The J segment lost 9 bases and the V segment lost 5 bases, leaving 12 bases of the junction unmatched. The CDR3 nucleotides read TGTGCCAGCAGTCCCGGGACAGGAGGGGCCGGGCAGTACTTC. It specifies CASSPGTGGAGQYF.

The sample holds a few counts of this clone. The chain has TRBV5-4 and TRBJ1-5, with unresolved D. The CDR3 sequence is 13 residues long. Germline CDR1 is SGHNT and CDR2 is YYREEE (reference sequence). V gave up 2 bases and J gave up 2 bases, with 5 bases separating them. Here the CDR3 reads CASSFDGNQPQHF. The DNA of the CDR3 is TGTGCCAGCAGCTTTGACGGCAATCAGCCCCAGCATTTT. Supplemented by reference TRBV5-4 and TRBJ1-5, the full variable domain reads ETGVTQSPTHLIKTRGQQVTLRCSSQSGHNTVSWYQQALGQGPQFIFQYYREEENGRGNFPPRFSGLQFPNYSSELNVNALELDDSALYLCASSFDGNQPQHFGDGTRLSIL.

The chain recombines TRBV6-5 with TRBJ1-4; maybe TRBD1 (6 bases). Germline CDR1 and CDR2: MNHEY and SVGAGI. The CDR3 is made up of 14 amino acids. The V and J ends lost 6 bases and 8 bases respectively, with 16 bases between them. In nucleotides, the CDR3 is TGTGCCAGCAGACGGACAGTCCAGGGGGAAAAACTGTTTTTT. Translation gives CASRRTVQGEKLFF.

CDR3 sequence: CASKGRSLEAFF. The DNA for the CDR3 is TGTGCCAGCAAGGGCAGGAGTCTTGAAGCTTTCTTT. The chain joins TRBV25-1 to TRBJ1-1; D is uncertain. CDR1 MGHDK and CDR2 SYGVNS come from the germline V gene. Trimming shortened V by 7 bases and J by 7 bases, and 13 bases separated the two germline ends. The CDR3 totals 12 residues.